The 8 T cell receptor beta chains reported below all come from one sample, sequenced in a study of shared clonotypes between healthy human individuals. Cells designated naive CD8 were CD45RO-negative and were positively selected for CCR7, with terminally differentiated effector memory CD45RA+ cells excluded. Method: immunoSEQ multiplex PCR; TCRdb's copy keeps in-frame clones and lacks some. The table has about 590,000 clones, about 95% seen once; the top ten hold about 0.11%. The sample consisted of naive CD8+ T cells sorted from blood. These receptors were obtained from a woman between 25 and 40 years old in good health.

Remarks on this clone: The junction departs from the called germline gene at one end, perhaps through a read error. Other DNA sequences within the sample encode an identical CDR3. The V gene is TRBV29-1, the J gene TRBJ1-1; D not resolved. CDR1 and CDR2 from the germline V gene are SQVTM and ANQGSEA. The CDR3 is 14 amino acids. The CDR3 region is CSVDPTRSLSEAFF. The CDR3 bases are TGCAGCGTTGACCCGACCCGAAGTCTCTCTGAAGCTTTCTTC.

This chain links TRBV4-2 with TRBJ2-7; 9 nucleotides line up with TRBD2. Germline V gene data show CDR1 as LGHNA and CDR2 as YNFKEQ. The CDR3 extends over 14 amino acids. J lost 3 bases, V lost 4 bases, and 4 bases had no gene match. CDR3 coding DNA: TGTGCCAGCAGCCCCCTAGCGGGGTACTACGAGCAGTACTTC. Amino acids: CASSPLAGYYEQYF.

This chain uses TRBV21-1 with TRBJ2-4; the D call of TRBD1 is as the table states it, not checked on the DNA. TRBV21-1 is a pseudogene segment. CDR3 length equals 16 residues. DNA of the CDR3: TGTGCCAGCAGCAAAATAGGCAGGTTGGGCAAAAACATTCAGTACTTC. Encoded protein: CASSKIGRLGKNIQYF.

The V and J genes are TRBV5-8 and TRBJ1-2; 11 bases align to TRBD1. Germline CDR1 SGHTS, CDR2 YDEGEE. The CDR3 is 13 residues long. J gave up 8 bases and V 5 bases, and 5 bases lay outside the gene matches. The CDR3, as DNA: TGTGCCAGCAGGGGACAGGGGGAGCGAGGCTACACCTTC. This encodes CASRGQGERGYTF.

The J gene is TRBJ2-7, the V gene TRBV13; 10 bases line up with TRBD1. With 0 bases clipped from V and 12 bases from J, the junction kept 2 bases outside the gene matches. Germline V gives CDR1 PRHDT, CDR2 FYEKMQ (reference sequence). The CDR3 is 12 amino acids. The CDR3 reads CASSLGTGGRYF. The CDR3 DNA reads TGTGCCAGCAGCTTAGGGACAGGGGGCCGGTACTTC.

This chain connects TRBV7-9 to TRBJ2-7; the D is unclear. There are 16 residues in the CDR3. Germline loops: CDR1 SEHNR, CDR2 FQNEAQ (reference sequence). V lost 3 bases, J lost 0 bases, and 15 bases lay in between. The CDR3 DNA follows: TGTGCCAGCAGCTTCCATAAAACTGAAAGCTCCTACGAGCAGTACTTC. It translates to CASSFHKTESSYEQYF.

The V gene is TRBV5-4, the J gene TRBJ2-7; 9 bases are a match to TRBD2. Germline V CDR1 and CDR2: SGHNT, YYREEE (reference sequence). The CDR3 extends over 14 amino acids. Trimming took 4 bases from V and 3 from J; bases not matched to a gene: 5. The CDR3 DNA reads as TGTGCCAGCAGCCCTAGCGGGACGGGCTACGAGCAGTACTTC. As protein: CASSPSGTGYEQYF.

The rearrangement uses TRBV5-5 and TRBJ2-7; TRBD2 matches 11 bases. The CDR3 is 14 residues long. Unmatched junction bases numbered 0, after V lost 2 bases and J lost 2 bases. CDR1 SGHKS and CDR2 YYEKEE come from the germline V gene (reference sequence). CDR3 sequence (DNA): TGTGCCAGCAGCTTACTAGCGGGAGCCTACGAGCAGTACTTC. Translation: CASSLLAGAYEQYF.